The T cell receptor (beta chain) described here comes from a study of T cell repertoires in cytomegalovirus infection. Study summary: TCR beta signatures that were public indicated CMV infection and matching HLA type.

TCRdb processed the reads anew with MiXCR; each CDR3 protein has one entry. The sample has about 900,000 distinct CDR3 sequences, approximately 31% seen once; the top ten hold roughly an eighth. This clonotype was recorded many times. Its specificity is not known. Germline V gene lookup returns CDR1 SGHTA and CDR2 FQGNSA. The CDR3 sequence is 17 residues long. V was pared by 4 bases and J by 9 bases, with 12 bases of the junction left unmatched. Specimen: cultured CD8+ T cells from PBMCs, collected from culture after CMV antigen stimulation. V and J are TRBV7-2 and TRBJ2-1; the match to TRBD2 covers 13 bases. The TCR comes from a human donor in good health (CMV status not recorded). Some clones in this sample may be carry-over from other donors' samples. The CDR3 coding sequence is TGTGCCAGCAGCTCGCCGGGACTAGCGGGGCTTCACGGTGAGCAGTTCTTC. Amino acids: CASSSPGLAGLHGEQFF.